One and the same sample provided the 26 T cell receptor beta chains below, sequenced in a study of shared T cell receptors in the human thymus. The assay was immunoSEQ multiplex PCR, and TCRdb's table has in-frame clones only and misses some. The sample holds about 380,000 clones; around 93% are singletons and the top ten take 0.015% to 0.02%. The sequenced material came from thymocytes. These receptors originate from a human donor.

V and J are TRBV29-1 and TRBJ2-7; 13 bases are shared with TRBD2. V dropped 0 bases and J dropped 0; count of bases not matched to a gene: 2. Germline CDR1 and CDR2: SQVTM and ANQGSEA. This CDR3 comprises 16 residues. The CDR3 region has the DNA TGCAGCGTTGAAGATCGGACTAGCGGGAGCTCCTACGAGCAGTACTTC. Protein: CSVEDRTSGSSYEQYF.

This clone occurred a few times. The gene calls are TRBV5-6 and TRBJ1-5; D gene unclear. CDR1 and CDR2 (germline): SGHDT, YYEEEE. V was shortened by 7 bases and J by 7 bases, with 6 bases between the two germline ends. The CDR3 contains 10 residues. CDR3: CASYTQPQHF. Written as DNA, the CDR3 is TGTGCCAGCTATACACAGCCCCAGCATTTT. The full variable domain, in which reference TRBV5-6 and TRBJ1-5 provide the parts outside the CDR3, is DAGVTQSPTHLIKTRGQQVTLRCSPKSGHDTVSWYQQALGQGPQFIFQYYEEEERQRGNFPDRFSGHQFPNYSSELNVNALLLGDSALYLCASYTQPQHFGDGTRLSIL.

This chain links TRBV11-2 with TRBJ1-1; D uncertain. Germline V CDR1 and CDR2: SGHAT, FQNNGV. The CDR3 sequence is 18 residues long. Trimming cost V 1 base and J 5 bases, with 23 bases left between them. In nucleotides, the CDR3 is TGTGCCAGCAGCTTAGGTGGTTTTTGGAAGGGCCCGGGGACTGAAGCTTTCTTT. This gives the protein CASSLGGFWKGPGTEAFF.

The chain employs TRBV21-1 and TRBJ2-7; the table's D call, TRBD2, has no DNA check behind it. TRBV21-1 is a pseudogene segment. CDR3 length: 17 amino acids. The CDR3, as DNA: TGTGCCAGCACCAAAAGAAGGGCTAGCGGGGCCTCCTACGAGCAGTACTTC. Protein product: CASTKRRASGASYEQYF.

The chain has TRBV7-2 and TRBJ2-7; maybe TRBD2 (5 bases). Germline V CDR1 and CDR2: SGHTA, FQGNSA. Trimming took 1 base from V and 6 from J, leaving 19 bases between them. CDR3 length: 16 amino acids. The CDR3 loop reads CASSLEGVPLRLEQYF. The CDR3 DNA sequence: TGTGCCAGCAGCTTAGAGGGAGTACCCCTTCGTCTCGAGCAGTACTTC. Full variable domain (remainder filled in from reference TRBV7-2 and TRBJ2-7): GAGVSQSPSNKVTEKGKDVELRCDPISGHTALYWYRQSLGQGLEFLIYFQGNSAPDKSGLPSDRFSAERTGGSVSTLTIQRTQQEDSAVYLCASSLEGVPLRLEQYFGPGTRLTVT.

This chain links TRBV7-8 with TRBJ2-3, with TRBD2 matching 11 bases. After removal of 6 bases from V and 1 base from J, the junction contained 12 bases not matched to a gene. The V gene's germline CDR1 is SGHVS and CDR2 FQNEAQ. CDR3 length: 18 amino acids. The CDR3 reads CASRTTPVTSGGTDTQYF. CDR3 sequence (DNA): TGTGCCAGCAGGACGACTCCCGTGACTAGCGGGGGCACAGATACGCAGTATTTT.

The chain combines TRBV10-2 with TRBJ2-1, with TRBD2 matching over 7 bases. This CDR3 contains 16 residues. Germline values: CDR1 WSHSY, CDR2 SAAADI. J gave up 5 bases and V 2 bases, and 9 bases lay outside the gene matches. For the CDR3, the DNA is TGCGCCAGCAGTGAGAGGGGAGGGCAGTCGAACAATGAGCAGTTCTTC. This sequence encodes CASSERGGQSNNEQFF.

The chain carries TRBV7-3 and TRBJ2-5; 9 bases map to TRBD2. V dropped 3 bases and J dropped 4; count of bases not matched to a gene: 15. CDR3 length: 18 amino acids. Looked up from germline, CDR1 is SGHTA and CDR2 is FQGTGA. The CDR3: CASSFSPRDSGRIETQYF. CDR3 nucleotide sequence: TGTGCCAGCAGCTTTTCCCCGCGTGATAGCGGGAGAATAGAGACCCAGTACTTC.

The V call is TRBV28, the J call TRBJ2-5; 8 bases fit TRBD2. Unmatched junction bases numbered 1, after V lost 6 bases and J lost 1 base. The CDR3 totals 13 residues. Germline loops: CDR1 MDHEN, CDR2 SYDVKM. The CDR3 DNA is TGTGCCAGCAGCGGGGGGGCCCAAGAGACCCAGTACTTC. Protein product: CASSGGAQETQYF.

The rearrangement links TRBV5-6 to TRBJ1-2; 7 nucleotides line up with TRBD1. V was clipped by 4 bases and J by 6 bases; unmatched bases: 3. CDR3 length equals 12 residues. Germline CDR1 SGHDT, CDR2 YYEEEE. CDR3 sequence (DNA): TGTGCCAGCAGCCGGACAGGCCATGGCTACACCTTC. Its protein is CASSRTGHGYTF.

In nucleotides, the CDR3 is TGTGCCAGCAGTGGGGTACGGGGGGACAATCAGCCCCAGCATTTT. Its translation is CASSGVRGDNQPQHF. The rearrangement links TRBV2 to TRBJ1-5, with D perhaps TRBD1 (5 bases). Per germline, CDR1 SNHLY and CDR2 FYNNEI. V gave up 4 bases and J gave up 3 bases, with 13 bases separating them. This CDR3 region has 15 residues.

V gene TRBV25-1 combines with J gene TRBJ1-2, with a possible D match to TRBD1 (5 bases). The germline CDR1 and CDR2 sequences are MGHDK and SYGVNS. The V end was cut by 2 bases, the J end by 7 bases, with 14 bases between. CDR3 size: 14 residues. The CDR3 DNA reads as TGTGCCAGCAGTGAAAAGGCAGGGATGGGTGGCTACACCTTC. Its protein product is CASSEKAGMGGYTF.

V is TRBV9 and J is TRBJ2-1; no clear D. The V gene lost 3 bases and the J gene lost 2 bases, with 24 bases spanning the gap. The CDR3 extends over 19 amino acids. Germline V gene data show CDR1 as SGDLS and CDR2 as YYNGEE. The chain's CDR3 is CASSAAFEPVYETYNEQFF. The DNA of the CDR3 is TGTGCCAGCAGCGCCGCTTTCGAACCCGTATACGAAACCTACAATGAGCAGTTCTTC.

The chain carries TRBV18 and TRBJ2-7; TRBD1 or TRBD2 may be the D gene (5 bases each). Germline CDR1 and CDR2: KGHSH and LQKENI. CDR3 length: 23 residues. The ends were cut back, 3 bases at V and 0 bases at J, with 36 bases in the middle. CDR3 DNA: TGTGCCAGCTCACCCCACCCAAGCCTTTCAGGACAAAATACTTACCGGGACTCCTACGAGCAGTACTTC. This encodes CASSPHPSLSGQNTYRDSYEQYF.

The chain uses TRBV5-4 and TRBJ2-2; D is ambiguous. Germline V gene sequence: CDR1 SGHNT, CDR2 YYREEE (reference sequence). The CDR3 contains 11 residues. Between the trimmed V and J ends, which lost 9 bases and 6 bases, there was a span of 9 bases. CDR3 sequence: CATQGPGELFF. The CDR3 DNA reads TGTGCCACACAAGGACCCGGGGAGCTGTTTTTT. Variable domain in full (rest from reference TRBV5-4 and TRBJ2-2): ETGVTQSPTHLIKTRGQQVTLRCSSQSGHNTVSWYQQALGQGPQFIFQYYREEENGRGNFPPRFSGLQFPNYSSELNVNALELDDSALYLCATQGPGELFFGEGSRLTVL.

The chain links TRBV4-2 to TRBJ2-7; 9 positions match TRBD2. In germline, CDR1 is LGHNA, CDR2 YNFKEQ. This CDR3 is 16 amino acids long. Trimming at V came to 4 bases and at J to 0 bases, leaving 7 bases not matched to a gene. CDR3 in amino acids: CASSLKASGTSYEQYF. CDR3 nucleotide sequence: TGTGCCAGCAGCCTCAAGGCTAGCGGGACCTCCTACGAGCAGTACTTC.

V gene TRBV27 combines with J gene TRBJ2-3; D not certain. This CDR3 contains 14 residues. V lost 7 bases to trimming and J lost 2 bases, with 13 bases between them. Germline V gene data show CDR1 as MNHEY and CDR2 as SMNVEV (reference sequence). The CDR3 region has the DNA TGTGCCAGCAAACAAATCCCTATCACAGATACGCAGTATTTT. Translating gives CASKQIPITDTQYF.

The V gene is TRBV9, the J gene TRBJ2-1; D assignment may be TRBD1 or TRBD2 (6 bases each). CDR1 is SGDLS and CDR2 is YYNGEE in the germline V gene. With 5 bases removed from V and 7 bases from J, the gap between germline ends came to 13 bases. The CDR3 length is 13 residues. The CDR3 spells CASRGGLRNEQFF. In DNA, the CDR3 is TGTGCCAGCAGAGGGGGACTCAGGAATGAGCAGTTCTTC.

This chain joins TRBV5-1 and TRBJ2-1; TRBD2 agrees at 8 bases. V trimming: 0 bases; J trimming: 8 bases; junction bases outside the gene matches: 16. This CDR3 region has 18 residues. Looked up from germline, CDR1 is SGHRS and CDR2 is YFSETQ. CDR3 protein: CASSLVSSGFRHEDEQFF. CDR3 DNA sequence: TGCGCCAGCAGCTTGGTTTCTAGCGGGTTCAGGCATGAAGATGAGCAGTTCTTC. The entire variable domain, with the rest obtained from reference TRBV5-1 and TRBJ2-1, is as follows: KAGVTQTPRYLIKTRGQQVTLSCSPISGHRSVSWYQQTPGQGLQFLFEYFSETQRNKGNFPGRFSGRQFSNSRSEMNVSTLELGDSALYLCASSLVSSGFRHEDEQFFGPGTRLTVL.

The V call is TRBV4-3, the J call TRBJ2-7; D might be TRBD1 (5 bases). Germline V lookup: CDR1 LGHNA, CDR2 YSLEER. V was shortened by 1 base and J by 0 bases, with 16 bases between the two germline ends. The CDR3 totals 17 residues. The DNA of the CDR3 is TGCGCCAGCAGCCAAGTCAGGGCCGGGTCCAGCTCCTACGAGCAGTACTTC. Translating it yields CASSQVRAGSSSYEQYF.

This sequence joins TRBV11-2 and TRBJ2-3, with TRBD2 matching 7 bases. With V trimmed by 7 bases and J by 2 bases, 12 bases remained unmatched. Germline CDR1 SGHAT, CDR2 FQNNGV. The CDR3 is made up of 16 amino acids. CDR3 sequence (DNA): TGTGCCAGCACCAGACCCCGGGACTACCACACAGATACGCAGTATTTT. Protein sequence: CASTRPRDYHTDTQYF. The variable domain in full, completed from reference TRBV11-2 and TRBJ2-3, reads EAGVAQSPRYKIIEKRQSVAFWCNPISGHATLYWYQQILGQGPKLLIQFQNNGVVDDSQLPKDRFSAERLKGVDSTLKIQPAKLEDSAVYLCASTRPRDYHTDTQYFGPGTRLTVL.

J is TRBJ1-3 and V is TRBV27, with D perhaps matching TRBD1 (5 bases). V lost 5 bases, J lost 3 bases, and 11 bases lay in between. Looked up from germline, CDR1 is MNHEY and CDR2 is SMNVEV (reference sequence). This CDR3 region has 14 residues. In DNA form, the CDR3 reads TGTGCCAGCAGTATGGGACCACATGGAAACACCATATATTTT. Translated, it gives CASSMGPHGNTIYF.

This sequence joins TRBV9 and TRBJ1-1; perhaps TRBD1 as D (6 bases). V was shortened by 3 bases and J by 6 bases, with 27 bases between the two germline ends. Germline V lookup: CDR1 SGDLS, CDR2 YYNGEE. CDR3 length: 18 residues. CDR3 nucleotide sequence: TGTGCCAGCAGCGAGGAAGACCGGGAACAGCACAGGGTGTCTGAAGCTTTCTTT. Translation gives CASSEEDREQHRVSEAFF.

The chain combines TRBV4-2 with TRBJ2-1, with D possibly TRBD2 on 6 matching bases. The V gene's germline CDR1 is LGHNA and CDR2 YNFKEQ. V lost 0 bases and J lost 5, with 17 bases in between. The CDR3 runs to 17 residues. CDR3 sequence reads: CASSQDFRLEPNNEQFF. Written as DNA, the CDR3 is TGTGCCAGCAGCCAAGATTTTAGACTAGAGCCTAACAATGAGCAGTTCTTC.

The chain uses TRBV4-3 and TRBJ1-2; D call uncertain. The germline CDR1 and CDR2 sequences are LGHNA and YSLEER. V was cut by 1 base and J by 1 base, with 10 bases left in between. CDR3 size: 15 residues. CDR3: CASSQVRHSNYGYTF. The CDR3 DNA reads as TGCGCCAGCAGCCAAGTGCGCCACAGTAACTATGGCTACACCTTC.

This chain uses TRBV7-3 with TRBJ2-3; 8 positions match TRBD2. The length of the CDR3 is 16 residues. The junction had 6 bases not matched to a gene; V was cut back by 4 bases and J by 0 bases. Germline CDR1 and CDR2: SGHTA and FQGTGA. CDR3 nucleotides: TGTGCCAGCAGCTCAGTAGCGGGGAAGAGCACAGATACGCAGTATTTT. This codes for CASSSVAGKSTDTQYF.